Listed below are T cell receptor beta chains from one sample, sequenced in a study of cytomegalovirus exposure and HLA in healthy donors. Produced via immunoSEQ multiplex PCR; TCRdb's table is partial and in-frame only. The sample contains under 200,000 clones, about 77% of which appear only once. The material sequenced was PBMCs. The receptors were gathered from a man in his sixties in good health and CMV-seronegative. Both conserved end residues are part of each CDR3. D genes are given only for firm matches. Clone size is not always given. Where it is, it says once, few, many or a class for expanded clones.

NA,TRBJ2-7,TRBV2,NA,CASTDQGSSYEQYF,TGTGCCAGCACCGACCAGGGGTCCTCCTACGAGCAGTACTTC
NA,TRBJ2-2,TRBV25-1,NA,CASSAGTYPTGELFF,TGTGCCAGCAGTGCCGGGACTTACCCCACCGGGGAGCTGTTTTTT
NA,TRBJ1-1,TRBV6-5,NA,CASSYSTEGEAFF,TGTGCCAGCAGTTACTCGACAGAAGGTGAAGCTTTCTTT
NA,TRBJ2-1,TRBV5-1,TRBD1,CASSPETGGGYNEQFF,TGCGCCAGCAGCCCCGAGACAGGGGGAGGGTACAATGAGCAGTTCTTC
NA,TRBJ1-2,TRBV7-9,TRBD1,CASSLGQGVNYGYTF,TGTGCCAGCAGCTTAGGGCAGGGGGTAAACTATGGCTACACCTTC
NA,TRBJ1-5,TRBV7-2,NA,CASSLTVNQPQHF,TGTGCCAGCAGCTTGACAGTCAATCAGCCCCAGCATTTT
NA,TRBJ1-1,TRBV7-3,NA,CASSSRGLTEAFF,TGTGCCAGCAGCTCAAGGGGGTTAACTGAAGCTTTCTTT
NA,TRBJ2-4,TRBV2,TRBD2,CASSEGGSKNIQYF,TGTGCCAGCAGTGAGGGCGGGAGTAAAAACATTCAGTACTTC
NA,TRBJ2-2,TRBV5-1,NA,CASSPNRGTLATGELFF,TGCGCCAGCAGCCCAAATCGCGGGACCCTAGCCACCGGGGAGCTGTTTTTT
once,TRBJ2-2,TRBV5-1,TRBD1,CASSPRTGNGGELFF,TGCGCCAGCAGCCCACGGACAGGGAATGGAGGGGAGCTGTTTTTT
NA,TRBJ2-1,TRBV11-3,NA,CASSSSNEQFF,TGTGCCAGCAGCTCCAGCAATGAGCAGTTCTTC
NA,TRBJ2-1,TRBV21-1,NA,CASRLGGGNEQFF,TGTGCCAGCCGACTGGGAGGGGGGAATGAGCAGTTCTTC
few,TRBJ2-5,TRBV9,NA,CASSGESRGTQYF,TGTGCCAGCAGCGGGGAATCCCGGGGGACCCAGTACTTC
NA,TRBJ1-2,TRBV5-4,TRBD1,CASSRGGDRSSGYTF,TGTGCCAGCAGCAGGGGGGGGGACAGGTCTTCTGGCTACACCTTC
NA,TRBJ1-5,TRBV7-8,NA,CASSPLPQGMGNQPQHF,TGTGCCAGCAGCCCCCTCCCCCAGGGTATGGGCAATCAGCCCCAGCATTTT
NA,TRBJ1-1,TRBV5-5,NA,CASSYSRLVSTEAFF,TGTGCCAGCAGCTATTCCAGGTTGGTTAGCACTGAAGCTTTCTTT
few,TRBJ2-1,TRBV6-4,TRBD2,CASSESSGGYNEQFF,TGTGCCAGCAGTGAGTCCAGCGGGGGTTACAATGAGCAGTTCTTC
NA,TRBJ2-3,TRBV6-1,TRBD2,CASSEMTSGGGNTDTQYF,TGTGCCAGCAGTGAAATGACTAGCGGGGGGGGGAACACAGATACGCAGTATTTT
NA,TRBJ2-1,TRBV10-3,TRBD2,CAISEPASGSVGFYNEQFF,TGTGCCATCAGTGAGCCCGCTAGCGGGAGTGTCGGTTTCTACAATGAGCAGTTCTTC
NA,TRBJ1-5,TRBV7-2,NA,CASSGGLSSNQPQHF,TGTGCCAGCAGCGGAGGCCTAAGTAGCAATCAGCCCCAGCATTTT
NA,TRBJ2-5,TRBV7-9,TRBD1,CASTTGWETQYF,TGTGCCAGCACGACAGGGTGGGAGACCCAGTACTTC
few,TRBJ2-5,TRBV4-1,TRBD1,CASSQSGTGGLGETQYF,TGCGCCAGCAGCCAATCGGGGACAGGGGGCCTGGGGGAGACCCAGTACTTC
NA,TRBJ1-2,TRBV11-2,NA,CASSFSWDNNYGYTF,TGTGCCAGCAGCTTCTCTTGGGACAATAACTATGGCTACACCTTC
NA,TRBJ2-7,TRBV6-1,TRBD1,CASRTGGPYEQYF,TGTGCCAGCCGGACAGGCGGCCCCTACGAGCAGTACTTC
NA,TRBJ2-7,TRBV5-6,NA,CASSLDGLNEQYF,TGTGCCAGCAGCTTAGACGGACTTAACGAGCAGTACTTC
NA,TRBJ2-7,TRBV7-9,NA,CASSLDSPWEQYF,TGTGCCAGCAGCTTGGACTCGCCTTGGGAGCAGTACTTC
NA,TRBJ2-1,TRBV27,TRBD2,CASSAGTSGKNEQFF,TGTGCCAGCAGTGCCGGGACTAGCGGGAAGAATGAGCAGTTCTTC
NA,TRBJ2-2,TRBV6-1,TRBD2,CACGRGGNTGELFF,TGTGCGTGCGGGCGGGGGGGTAACACCGGGGAGCTGTTTTTT